These T cell receptor beta chains were read from a single sample in a study of blood T cell repertoires in COVID-19. TCRdb's copy holds only in-frame clones and misses some; the assay was immunoSEQ multiplex PCR. The sample has approximately 72,000 clones, about nine tenths seen once. Sample: peripheral blood. The receptors come from a woman aged 55-69 years with acute or convalescent COVID-19. Both conserved end residues are part of each CDR3. The order of the fields is clone size, V gene, D gene, J gene, CDR3 protein, CDR3 DNA. A D gene is named only where the DNA matches it firmly. Rows give clone size only sometimes, using once, few, many, or a class for an expanded clone.

>few|TRBV6-5|NA|TRBJ1-5
CASSYGLGTPQHF
TGTGCCAGCAGTTACGGACTGGGTACCCCCCAGCATTTT
>NA|TRBV5-1|NA|TRBJ2-3
CASSLGGGADTQYF
TGCGCCAGCAGCTTGGGGGGCGGGGCAGATACGCAGTATTTT
>NA|TRBV3-1/TRBV3-2|NA|TRBJ2-6
CASSLGLSGANVLTF
TGTGCCAGCTCACTAGGACTTTCTGGGGCCAACGTCCTGACTTTC
>NA|TRBV5-5|TRBD2|TRBJ2-1
CASSLRLAQYNEQFF
TGTGCCAGCAGCTTGCGACTAGCTCAGTACAATGAGCAGTTCTTC
>few|TRBV5-4|TRBD1|TRBJ2-7
CASSSKGTGVNEQYF
TGTGCCAGCAGCTCGAAGGGGACAGGAGTAAACGAGCAGTACTTC
>NA|TRBV7-2|TRBD2|TRBJ2-2
CASSLVWGLGDTGELFF
TGTGCCAGCAGCTTAGTATGGGGACTAGGGGACACCGGGGAGCTGTTTTTT
>NA|TRBV29-1|NA|TRBJ1-2
CSVDKGVDYGYTF
TGCAGCGTTGATAAAGGGGTCGACTATGGCTACACCTTC
>NA|TRBV19|NA|TRBJ1-4
CASREQLGDEKLFF
TGTGCCAGTAGAGAACAACTCGGAGATGAAAAACTGTTTTTT
>NA|TRBV7-9|TRBD1|TRBJ1-5
CASSAAGTVNQPQHF
TGTGCCAGCAGCGCCGCCGGGACAGTCAATCAGCCCCAGCATTTT
>NA|TRBV6-1|NA|TRBJ1-2
CASSAALGYTF
TGTGCCAGCAGTGCAGCCCTGGGCTACACCTTC
>NA|TRBV7-9|NA|TRBJ1-4
CASSILGGEKLFF
TGTGCCAGCAGCATTCTGGGGGGTGAAAAACTGTTTTTT
>NA|TRBV9|NA|TRBJ2-2
CASSRNTGELFF
TGTGCCAGCAGCCGGAACACCGGGGAGCTGTTTTTT
>NA|TRBV15|TRBD2|TRBJ2-3
CATSRPTSGGRGDTQYF
TGTGCCACCAGCAGACCGACTAGCGGGGGGCGAGGAGATACGCAGTATTTT
>NA|TRBV18|TRBD1|TRBJ1-2
CASSPTGGADGYTF
TGTGCCAGCTCACCGACAGGGGGCGCAGATGGCTACACCTTC
>NA|TRBV12-3/TRBV12-4|NA|TRBJ1-4
CASSLKGEKLFF
TGTGCCAGCAGTTTAAAGGGGGAAAAACTGTTTTTT
>NA|TRBV5-4|TRBD1|TRBJ2-3
CASSADRGPTDTQYF
TGTGCCAGCAGCGCGGACAGGGGGCCCACAGATACGCAGTATTTT
>NA|TRBV28|NA|TRBJ2-1
CASRQTRPINEQFF
TGTGCCAGCCGCCAGACTAGACCTATAAATGAGCAGTTCTTC
>NA|TRBV5-1|TRBD1|TRBJ1-2
CASSLDQGAVYGYTF
TGCGCCAGCAGCTTGGATCAGGGGGCTGTCTATGGCTACACCTTC
>NA|TRBV3-1/TRBV3-2|TRBD2|TRBJ2-7
CASSHQAGVNEQYF
TGTGCCAGCAGCCATCAAGCGGGGGTCAACGAGCAGTACTTC
>NA|TRBV28|NA|TRBJ2-3
CAITRPAGTTDTQYF
TGTGCCATCACCCGCCCCGCAGGAACCACAGATACGCAGTATTTT
>few|TRBV7-9|TRBD1|TRBJ2-7
CAREGTGDYEQYF
TGTGCCAGAGAAGGGACAGGGGACTACGAGCAGTACTTC
>NA|TRBV6-4|NA|TRBJ2-3
CASRELASTDTQYF
TGTGCCAGCAGGGAACTAGCTAGCACAGATACGCAGTATTTT
>few|TRBV6-2/TRBV6-3|NA|TRBJ2-1
CASSRVGDPNEQFF
TGTGCCAGCAGTCGGGTGGGAGACCCCAATGAGCAGTTCTTC
>once|TRBV5-5|NA|TRBJ1-1
CASSLAPRGDTEAFF
TGTGCCAGCAGCTTGGCCCCCCGGGGTGATACTGAAGCTTTCTTT
>NA|TRBV9|NA|TRBJ2-2
CASSVGLSGELFF
TGTGCCAGCAGCGTAGGACTGTCCGGGGAGCTGTTTTTT
>NA|TRBV7-8|TRBD1|TRBJ1-2
CASSPGTGGYGYTF
TGTGCCAGCAGCCCAGGAACAGGGGGTTATGGCTACACCTTC
>once|TRBV13|TRBD1|TRBJ1-2
CASSQEGTGGGYGYTF
TGTGCCAGCAGCCAGGAGGGGACAGGGGGCGGGTATGGCTACACCTTC
>NA|TRBV19|TRBD1|TRBJ2-3
CASSRDRDSDTQYF
TGTGCCAGTAGTAGGGACAGGGATTCCGATACGCAGTATTTT
>NA|TRBV2|NA|TRBJ2-3
CASIGDTQYF
TGTGCCAGCATCGGAGATACGCAGTATTTT
>NA|TRBV7-2|TRBD2|TRBJ2-3
CASTKGLAGLDTQYF
TGTGCCAGCACCAAAGGCCTAGCGGGGTTAGATACGCAGTATTTT
>NA|TRBV6-6|TRBD1|TRBJ2-2
CASSVTGTGNTGELFF
TGTGCCAGCAGTGTTACCGGGACAGGCAATACCGGGGAGCTGTTTTTT
>NA|TRBV19|TRBD2|TRBJ2-3
CASGENRGGYTDTQYF
TGTGCCAGTGGCGAAAACCGGGGGGGGTACACAGATACGCAGTATTTT
>NA|TRBV6-2/TRBV6-3|TRBD2|TRBJ2-1
CASSSAGGSYNEQFF
TGTGCCAGCAGCAGCGCGGGGGGCTCCTACAATGAGCAGTTCTTC
>NA|TRBV7-2|NA|TRBJ2-6
CASSLKIGQLSGANVLTF
TGTGCCAGCAGCTTAAAGATCGGACAGCTGTCTGGGGCCAACGTCCTGACTTTC
>NA|TRBV5-4|TRBD2|TRBJ2-4
CASSISGGLNIQYF
TGTGCCAGCAGTATATCGGGGGGGCTCAACATTCAGTACTTC
>NA|TRBV4-1|NA|TRBJ2-1
CASSQEGRAGIPVGEQFF
TGCGCCAGCAGCCAAGAAGGACGGGCAGGGATTCCGGTAGGTGAGCAGTTCTTC
>NA|TRBV3-1/TRBV3-2|TRBD2|TRBJ2-7
CASSQDSSGGYEQYF
TGTGCCAGCAGCCAAGATAGTAGCGGGGGTTACGAGCAGTACTTC
>few|TRBV7-6|TRBD2|TRBJ2-2
CASSLTLAGQNTGELFF
TGTGCCAGCAGCTTAACCTTAGCGGGGCAAAACACCGGGGAGCTGTTTTTT
>NA|TRBV19|TRBD1|TRBJ2-1
CASSRSGQGRGNEQFF
TGTGCCAGTAGCCGCTCGGGACAGGGTAGAGGGAATGAGCAGTTCTTC
>NA|TRBV11-3|TRBD1|TRBJ1-6
CASSRTGNSPLHF
TGTGCCAGCAGTCGGACAGGAAATTCACCCCTCCACTTT
>NA|TRBV6-6|NA|TRBJ2-1
CASSYTRQNEQFF
TGTGCCAGCAGTTACACCCGACAGAATGAGCAGTTCTTC
>NA|TRBV7-2|NA|TRBJ1-2
CASSLGQASNYGYTF
TGTGCCAGCAGCTTAGGTCAGGCCTCTAACTATGGCTACACCTTC
>once|TRBV18|NA|TRBJ2-2
CASSPLAGTGELFF
TGTGCCAGCTCACCACTCGCGGGGACCGGGGAGCTGTTTTTT
>NA|TRBV28|NA|TRBJ2-3
CATGLVGGDTQYF
TGTGCCACCGGCTTGGTAGGGGGAGATACGCAGTATTTT
>once|TRBV20-1|TRBD2|TRBJ2-1
CSASKASGGSYNEQFF
TGCAGTGCTAGTAAGGCTAGCGGGGGGTCCTACAATGAGCAGTTCTTC
>few|TRBV7-9|NA|TRBJ2-7
CASSASSYEQYF
TGTGCCAGCAGCGCCAGCTCCTACGAGCAGTACTTC
>NA|TRBV4-1|NA|TRBJ1-1
CASRRFGTTNTEAFF
TGCGCCAGCAGGCGGTTCGGGACAACCAACACTGAAGCTTTCTTT
>NA|TRBV6-6|TRBD2|TRBJ2-3
CASRQRGSTDTQYF
TGTGCCAGCAGGCAGCGGGGGAGCACAGATACGCAGTATTTT
>NA|TRBV19|NA|TRBJ2-7
CASSMQGPAYEQYF
TGTGCCAGTAGTATGCAGGGGCCGGCCTACGAGCAGTACTTC
>NA|TRBV3-1/TRBV3-2|NA|TRBJ2-2
CASSQGGGNTGELFF
TGTGCCAGCAGCCAAGGAGGGGGAAACACCGGGGAGCTGTTTTTT
>NA|TRBV19|TRBD1|TRBJ2-6
CASSSGQGVSGANVLTF
TGTGCCAGTAGTTCCGGACAGGGGGTCTCTGGGGCCAACGTCCTGACTTTC
>NA|TRBV10-1|NA|TRBJ2-3
CASSARISVGVPDTQYF
TGCGCCAGCAGTGCCCGAATCTCCGTCGGGGTCCCAGATACGCAGTATTTT
>NA|TRBV7-9|TRBD1|TRBJ2-5
CASSPGTGGAETQYF
TGTGCCAGCAGCCCCGGGACAGGGGGCGCCGAGACCCAGTACTTC